This T cell receptor (beta chain) derives from a study of vaccination and CD4 T cells after COVID-19. Study context: Following dose two, a median approximately 75 days (range 14 to 241) passed before post-vaccine samples were taken.

Details on this clonotype: The antigen remains unidentified.

Described treatment: roughly 11-day PBMC culture with coronavirus spike peptide pools or control peptides (ViraFEST assay). TCR sequencing followed the expansion of antigen-specific T cells with peptide pools in ViraFEST. Cultures of PBMCs, roughly 2 million per well, were set up with about 10 IU/ml IL-2 and about 9.7 ug/ml peptide pools. The Oncomine TCR Beta short-read assay sequenced DNA from cultured CD4+ T cells. TCRdb fed the PCR reads into MiXCR, producing one record per CDR3 protein. Here the sample spans about 20,000 distinct CDR3 sequences, less than 60% being singletons. Study-level points and caveats: Convalescent patient numbers were relatively low, with no early post-infection timepoints.

The CDR3 has 13 residues. Germline V gene lookup returns CDR1 SGHVS and CDR2 FQNEAQ. After removal of 3 bases from V and 6 bases from J, the junction contained 1 base not matched to a gene. Source: CD4+ T cells from blood, cultured in vitro, taken after SARS-CoV-2 vaccination. This TCR was recovered from a human donor who had recovered from COVID-19. The chain couples TRBV7-8 to TRBJ2-1; TRBD1 matches 8 bases. For the CDR3, the DNA is TGTGCCAGCAGCTTGGACAGGGTCAATGAGCAGTTCTTC. It translates to CASSLDRVNEQFF.